This entry describes one TCR beta chain. Its target is not known. The PCR ran on 60 Vbeta and 13 Jbeta primers. Data came from immunoSEQ multiplex PCR; TCRdb stores just in-frame clones and leaves some out. The sample includes over 110,000 clones. The CDR3 totals 17 residues. Per germline, CDR1 SGHNT and CDR2 YYREEE (reference sequence). Trimming pared 4 bases from V and 1 base from J, leaving 15 bases between. The data belong to a study of cytomegalovirus exposure and HLA in healthy donors. Study-level points and caveats: Some segments of the V type, notably TRBV6-2 and TRBV6-3, were excluded as indistinguishable. Later on, an analysis found that several of the most significant clusters appeared to be linked to common viral pathogens, which included parvovirus B19. A later analysis found most CMV-associated TCR beta chains apparently HLA-restricted.

When sampled, the donors appeared nominally healthy, though they likely had unrecorded immune exposures. The TCR was taken from a male donor in good health and CMV-seronegative. The V gene is TRBV5-4, the J gene TRBJ2-6; D may be TRBD1 (6 bases). Sequencing used PBMCs. DNA of the CDR3: TGTGCCAGCAGCCCGGACAGCGTAAGGTCTGGGGCCAACGTCCTGACTTTC. Translated, it gives CASSPDSVRSGANVLTF.